The 5 T cell receptor beta chains below come from one sample, sequenced in a study of T cell responses to AZD1222 COVID-19 vaccine. Profiled with immunoSEQ multiplex PCR; TCRdb holds only in-frame clones, not every one. The sample holds about 110,000 clones, roughly nine tenths seen once. This material consisted of peripheral blood, taken on day 0 of AZD1222 vaccination. The source of these receptors is an adult in good health.

The V gene is TRBV5-1, the J gene TRBJ1-1; 7 bases are shared with TRBD1. J lost 3 bases, V lost 4 bases, and 6 bases had no gene match. The CDR3 length is 14 residues. Germline CDR1 and CDR2: SGHRS and YFSETQ. DNA for the CDR3: TGCGCCAGCAGCCGCGGACAGGAGGACACTGAAGCTTTCTTT. Translated: CASSRGQEDTEAFF.

V is TRBV5-8 and J is TRBJ2-2; tentative D call: TRBD1 (5 bases). Germline V gives CDR1 SGHTS, CDR2 YDEGEE. This CDR3 contains 16 residues. Trimming stripped 1 base from V and 0 bases from J, with 10 bases between. This CDR3 is CASSLIQGANTGELFF. The DNA of the CDR3 is TGTGCCAGCAGCTTGATTCAGGGCGCGAACACCGGGGAGCTGTTTTTT.

This clone was found a few times. The gene calls are TRBV18 and TRBJ1-1, with D maybe TRBD1 (5 bases). V dropped 8 bases and J dropped 8 bases, with 15 bases sitting between them. CDR1 and CDR2 (germline): KGHSH, LQKENI. The CDR3 totals 12 residues. The CDR3 DNA follows: TGTGCCAGCCGACGACAGCAGGAGGAAGCTTTCTTT. It encodes CASRRQQEEAFF.

CDR3 amino acids: CASSDLGQAQNYGYTF. Here the CDR3 DNA reads TGCGCCAGCAGTGATCTAGGGCAGGCGCAGAACTATGGCTACACCTTC. The rearrangement links TRBV10-2 to TRBJ1-2; D gene unclear. The germline V gene has CDR1 WSHSY and CDR2 SAAADI. V gave up 3 bases and J gave up 2 bases, with 16 bases separating them. This CDR3 comprises 16 residues.

This chain connects TRBV12-3 or TRBV12-4 to TRBJ2-7; D gene unclear. There are 13 residues in the CDR3. V gave up 5 bases and J gave up 4 bases, with 12 bases separating them. The CDR3 is CASSPNLGYEQYF. In DNA form, the CDR3 reads TGTGCCAGCAGTCCCAACCTTGGGTACGAGCAGTACTTC.